This T cell receptor beta chain was identified in a study of CD8 T cells in Susac syndrome. Random hexamers were used to reverse transcribe the RNA input (roughly 0.5 to 1 ug). TCRdb redid the calling of the immunoSEQ multiplex PCR reads with MiXCR, one entry per CDR3 protein. The table records fewer than 150,000 distinct CDR3 sequences, over 90% of them present only once. The CDR3 runs to 10 residues. V lost 3 bases to trimming and J lost 10 bases, with 9 bases between them. Germline V gene data show CDR1 as SQVTM and CDR2 as ANQGSEA. A remark on this clonotype: The antigen remains unidentified.

Study-level results: The number of individuals included in the study's TCR sequencing and HLA analysis was acknowledged as relatively small.

Specimen: CD4+ T cells from PBMCs. The rearrangement uses TRBV29-1 and TRBJ1-1, with D hard to call. The sequence was obtained from a human donor in good health. The CDR3 DNA follows: TGCAGCGTTGACGAAAACCGAGCTTTCTTT. This sequence encodes CSVDENRAFF.